The clone carrying this T cell receptor (beta chain) has at least ten counts. Its antigen is currently unknown. The data stem from a study of T-cell reconstitution after alpha-beta-depleted transplantation in children. Findings of the study overall: In patients about two months after transplant, alpha-beta T cells reportedly arose from several hundred expanded graft clones. At one year after transplant, newly produced T cells mostly accounted for T-cell counts and diversity. Recipient T cells and thymic progenitors that survived were the source of the high TCRbeta diversity seen at day 60 in some patients.

The CDR3 covers 15 residues. CDR1 DFQATT and CDR2 SNEGSKA come from the germline V gene (reference sequence). V gave up 4 bases and J gave up 2 bases; unmatched junction bases: 7. This sample's TCRbeta library carried unique molecular identifier barcodes. In TCRdb, the PCR reads were re-called with MiXCR into one record per CDR3 protein. The repertoire consists of more than 200,000 distinct CDR3 sequences, with under 8.5% occurring once and the leading ten covering 35%. The material was PBMCs, mostly from graft donor cells, obtained 360 days after TCRalphabeta/CD19-depleted stem cell transplant. The origin of this receptor is a male patient between 2 and 10 years old who had a stem cell transplant for acute myeloid leukemia, so the T cells may come from the graft donor. The rearrangement uses TRBV20-1 and TRBJ2-3; 9 bases fit TRBD1. The CDR3 nucleotides read TGCAGTGCTACTAGAGGGACAGGGTTCACAGATACGCAGTATTTT. Protein sequence: CSATRGTGFTDTQYF.